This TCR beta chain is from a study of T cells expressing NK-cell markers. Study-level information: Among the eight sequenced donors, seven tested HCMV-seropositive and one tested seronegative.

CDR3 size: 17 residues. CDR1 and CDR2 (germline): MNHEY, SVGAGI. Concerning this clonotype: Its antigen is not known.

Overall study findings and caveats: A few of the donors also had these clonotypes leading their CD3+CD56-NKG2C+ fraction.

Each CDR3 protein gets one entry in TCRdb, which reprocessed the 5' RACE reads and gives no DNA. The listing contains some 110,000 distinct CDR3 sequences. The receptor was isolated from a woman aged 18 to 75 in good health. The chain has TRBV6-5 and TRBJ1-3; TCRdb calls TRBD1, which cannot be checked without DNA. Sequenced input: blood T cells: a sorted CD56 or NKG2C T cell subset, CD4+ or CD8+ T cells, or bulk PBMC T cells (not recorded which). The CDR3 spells CASSYKSGTGAGNTIYF.